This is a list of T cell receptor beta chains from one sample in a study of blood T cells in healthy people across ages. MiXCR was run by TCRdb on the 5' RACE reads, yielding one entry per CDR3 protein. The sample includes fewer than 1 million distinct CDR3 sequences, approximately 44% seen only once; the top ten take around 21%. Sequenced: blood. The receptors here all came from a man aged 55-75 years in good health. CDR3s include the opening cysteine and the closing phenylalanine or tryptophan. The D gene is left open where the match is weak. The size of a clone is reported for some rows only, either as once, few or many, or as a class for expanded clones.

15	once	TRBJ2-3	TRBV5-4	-	TGTGCCAGCAGCTTTCAGGGGGACTACACAGATACGCAGTATTTT	CASSFQGDYTDTQYF
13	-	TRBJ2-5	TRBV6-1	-	TGTGCCAGCAGTGAAGTGTTCGACTGGGAGCAGTACTTC	CASSEVFDWEQYF
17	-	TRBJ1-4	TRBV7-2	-	TGTGCCAGCAGCCCCATGGTTCCCGGCGCATCTAATGAAAAACTGTTTTTT	CASSPMVPGASNEKLFF
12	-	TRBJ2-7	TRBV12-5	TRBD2	TGTGCTAGTGGGACTAGCGCCAATGAGCAGTACTTC	CASGTSANEQYF
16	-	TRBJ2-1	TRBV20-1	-	TGCAGTGCTAGAGAGTTTGGAAGGAGCTCCTACAATGAGCAGTTCTTC	CSAREFGRSSYNEQFF
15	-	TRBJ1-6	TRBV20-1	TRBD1	TGCAGTGCTAGGGCCGGGGACAGGGACGGTTCACCCCTCCACTTT	CSARAGDRDGSPLHF
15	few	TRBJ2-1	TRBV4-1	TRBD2	TGCGCCAGCAGCCTGAGCGGGACCCCCTACAATGAGCAGTTCTTC	CASSLSGTPYNEQFF
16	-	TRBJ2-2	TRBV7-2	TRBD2	TGTGCCAGCAGCTTAGATGGTAGCGGGGTTTCCGGGGAGCTGTTTTTT	CASSLDGSGVSGELFF
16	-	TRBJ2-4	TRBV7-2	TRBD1	TGTGCCAGCAGCTCGACAAAACAGGGGCAGTGGGACATTCAGTACTTC	CASSSTKQGQWDIQYF
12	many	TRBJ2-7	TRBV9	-	TGTGCCAGCAGCGGGGACAACTACGAGCAGTACTTC	CASSGDNYEQYF
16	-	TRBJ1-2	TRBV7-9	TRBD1	TGTGCCAGCAGCTCACCGGGACAGGGGACCTTCTATGGCTACACCTTC	CASSSPGQGTFYGYTF
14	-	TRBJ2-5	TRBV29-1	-	TGCAGCGTTCTGTCCCCGAACCTACAAGAGACCCAGTACTTC	CSVLSPNLQETQYF
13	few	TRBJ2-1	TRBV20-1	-	TGCAGTGCCCCCCGGGACCGTTACAATGAGCAGTTCTTC	CSAPRDRYNEQFF
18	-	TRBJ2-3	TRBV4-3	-	TGCGCCAGCAGCCAAGATGTCGGATCCCGTGGTGGCACAGATACGCAGTATTTT	CASSQDVGSRGGTDTQYF
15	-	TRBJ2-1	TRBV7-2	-	TGTGCCAGCAGCTTAGTAAATCTGGCTAACAATGAGCAGTTCTTC	CASSLVNLANNEQFF
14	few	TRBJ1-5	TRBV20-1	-	TGCAGTGCCCAGGACGGGTATAGCAATCAGCCCCAGCATTTT	CSAQDGYSNQPQHF
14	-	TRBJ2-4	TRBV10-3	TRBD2	TGTGCCATCAGTGCGGGAGGGTCCAAAAACATTCAGTACTTC	CAISAGGSKNIQYF
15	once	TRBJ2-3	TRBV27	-	TGTGCCAGCAGAGGTGGTGGGCCCTCTGGAGATACGCAGTATTTT	CASRGGGPSGDTQYF
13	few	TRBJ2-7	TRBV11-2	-	TGTGCCAGCAGCTTAGAAGTCTATCACGAGCAGTACTTC	CASSLEVYHEQYF
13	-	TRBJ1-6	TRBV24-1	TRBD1	TGTGCCGCCAGGGACAGCACTAATTCACCCCTCCACTTT	CAARDSTNSPLHF
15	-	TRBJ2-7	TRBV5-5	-	TGTGTCAGCAGCTTGGATCCGGACGGTACCTACGAGCAGTACTTC	CVSSLDPDGTYEQYF
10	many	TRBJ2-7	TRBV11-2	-	TGTGCCAGCAGCAACTACGAGCAGTACTTC	CASSNYEQYF
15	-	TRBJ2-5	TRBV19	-	TGTGCCAGTAGTATTCAGGGATTTGGCCAAGAGACCCAGTACTTC	CASSIQGFGQETQYF
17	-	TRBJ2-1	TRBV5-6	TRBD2	TGTGCCAGCAGCCCCCCTAAGGGGCTAGCGGGTTACAATGAGCAGTTCTTC	CASSPPKGLAGYNEQFF
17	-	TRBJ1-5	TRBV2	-	TGTGCCAGCAGTGAGCGGTCAGGGAAAAATAGCAATCAGCCCCAGCATTTT	CASSERSGKNSNQPQHF
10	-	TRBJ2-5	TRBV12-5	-	TGTGCTAGTGAAGGGGAGACCCAGTACTTC	CASEGETQYF
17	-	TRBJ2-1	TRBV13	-	TGTGCCAGCAGCATGGGACATGGGGGCCTTACTTACAATGAGCAGTTCTTC	CASSMGHGGLTYNEQFF
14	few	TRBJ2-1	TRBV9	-	TGTGCCAGCAGCGTAGGTGGGATGGGCAATGAGCAGTTCTTC	CASSVGGMGNEQFF
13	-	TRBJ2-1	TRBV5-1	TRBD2	TGCGCCAGCCAAGGACTAGCGGGTTATAAGCAGTTCTTC	CASQGLAGYKQFF
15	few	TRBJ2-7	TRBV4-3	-	TGCGCCAGCAGCCAAGGTGTAGGGGATGTCTACGAGCAGTACTTC	CASSQGVGDVYEQYF
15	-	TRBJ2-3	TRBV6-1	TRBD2	TGTGCCAGCATCGAAGGAGCGGGGGCGGGGGATACGCAGTATTTT	CASIEGAGAGDTQYF
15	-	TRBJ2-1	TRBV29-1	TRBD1	TGCAGCGTTGAAGAGGGGGACAGGGTCGGCGATGAGCAGTTCTTC	CSVEEGDRVGDEQFF
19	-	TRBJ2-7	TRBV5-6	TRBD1	TGTGCCAGCAGCTTGGTTTTTTCTCGGTTACGAGGACAGGGCGACGAGCAGTACTTC	CASSLVFSRLRGQGDEQYF
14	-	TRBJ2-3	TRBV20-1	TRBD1	TGCAGTGCCCCGGACAGGACTAGCACAGATACGCAGTATTTT	CSAPDRTSTDTQYF
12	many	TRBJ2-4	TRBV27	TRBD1	TGTGCCAGCCAGGGACAGGGAAACATTCAGTACTTC	CASQGQGNIQYF
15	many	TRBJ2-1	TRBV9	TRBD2	TGTGCCAGCAGCGCCGGACTAGCGGGCGACAATGAGCAGTTCTTC	CASSAGLAGDNEQFF
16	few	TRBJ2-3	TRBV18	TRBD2	TGTGCCAGCTCACCACGAAACGGGGGGAGGAGAAATACGCAGTATTTT	CASSPRNGGRRNTQYF
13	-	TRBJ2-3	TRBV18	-	TGTGCCAGCTCACCTCAGGGTCCAGATACGCAGTATTTT	CASSPQGPDTQYF
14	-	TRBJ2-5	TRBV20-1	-	TGCAGTACTTCCATACCCGGGGGACGGGAGACCCAGTACTTC	CSTSIPGGRETQYF
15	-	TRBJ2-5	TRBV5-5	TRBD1	TGTGCCAGCAGCCATCCCGGACAGGATTTTGGGACCCAGTACTTC	CASSHPGQDFGTQYF
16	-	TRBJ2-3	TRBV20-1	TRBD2	TGCAGTGCTAGCGTGTCACTAGCGGTTTCCACAGATACGCAGTATTTT	CSASVSLAVSTDTQYF
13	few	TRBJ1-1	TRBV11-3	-	TGTGCCAGCAGCTTAATCAGGGGTACTGAAGCTTTCTTT	CASSLIRGTEAFF
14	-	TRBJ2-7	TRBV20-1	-	TGCAGTGCTAGTCTGGCGGGGTTATACAATGAGCAGTACTTC	CSASLAGLYNEQYF
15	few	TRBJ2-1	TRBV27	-	TGTGCCAGCACTCGTAGCGGAGGAAATTACAATGAGCAGTTCTTC	CASTRSGGNYNEQFF
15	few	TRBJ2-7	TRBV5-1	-	TGCGCCAGCAGCCAGAGGGCAGGGGAGCCCTACGAGCAGTACTTC	CASSQRAGEPYEQYF
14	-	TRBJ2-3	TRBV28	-	TGTGCCAGCAGTCTCCCACTAAATTCAGATACGCAGTATTTT	CASSLPLNSDTQYF
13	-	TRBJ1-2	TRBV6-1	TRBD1	TGTGCCAGCATGTACCTCGGACAGGGGGCCTACACCTTC	CASMYLGQGAYTF
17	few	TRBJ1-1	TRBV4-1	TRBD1	TGCGCCAGCAGCCAAGTTTCCGGGACAGACATGAACACTGAAGCTTTCTTT	CASSQVSGTDMNTEAFF
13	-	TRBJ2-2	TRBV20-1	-	TGCAGTGCTAGTGGCCACAACACCGGGGAGCTGTTTTTT	CSASGHNTGELFF
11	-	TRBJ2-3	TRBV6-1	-	TGTGCCGGCAGTGATTGGGAAACGCAGTATTTT	CAGSDWETQYF
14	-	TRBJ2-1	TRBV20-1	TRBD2	TGCAGTGCTAAGGAGCGGGGGCCTTACAATGAGCAGTTCTTC	CSAKERGPYNEQFF
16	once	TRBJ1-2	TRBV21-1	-	TGTGCCAGCAGGGATTCGACTCCGGGACTCCCCCGTGGCTACACCTTC	CASRDSTPGLPRGYTF
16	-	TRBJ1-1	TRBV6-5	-	TGTGCCAGCAGTTACTCGAGTTGGGGTGGAAACACTGAAGCTTTCTTT	CASSYSSWGGNTEAFF
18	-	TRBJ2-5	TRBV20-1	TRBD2	TGCAGTGCTAGAGCCGGACTAGCCCATGGGGTCCTACAAGAGACCCAGTACTTC	CSARAGLAHGVLQETQYF
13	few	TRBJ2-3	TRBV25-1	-	TGTGCCAGCAGTGACCTCATAGAAGATACGCAGTATTTT	CASSDLIEDTQYF
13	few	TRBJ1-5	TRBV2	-	TGTGCCAGCAGTGAAGCGGAGGGTCAGCCCCAGCATTTT	CASSEAEGQPQHF
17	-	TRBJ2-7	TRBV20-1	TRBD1	TGCAGTGCTAGAGATCTCAGGGGACAGGGGCCCTCCTACGAGCAGTACTTC	CSARDLRGQGPSYEQYF
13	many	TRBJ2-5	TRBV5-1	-	TGCGCCAGCAGGGCCCCAGGCCAAGAGACCCAGTACTTC	CASRAPGQETQYF
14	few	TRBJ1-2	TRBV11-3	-	TGTGCCAGCAGCTTACGCGAGGCTAACTATGGCTACACCTTC	CASSLREANYGYTF
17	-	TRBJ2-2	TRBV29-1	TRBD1	TGCAGCGTCCTCGACTCGGGACAGGGTGTAAACACCGGGGAGCTGTTTTTT	CSVLDSGQGVNTGELFF